This T cell receptor (beta chain) comes out of a study of beta chain features in type 1 diabetes. The study's findings and limits: Highly expressing activated T cells could be over-counted with a cDNA template. Among patients with Type 1 diabetes, TCRB CDR3s were moderately but significantly shorter in every one of the four CD4+ subsets. For patients, the naive, central memory and Treg TCRB repertoires appeared more alike than for healthy donors.

This clone appeared a single time. What it binds is not known. One end of the junction varies from germline; a read error may be responsible. From germline, CDR1 is SQVTM and CDR2 ANQGSEA. This CDR3 region has 14 residues. Reverse transcription of all isolated RNA meant that expressed TCRB transcripts were sequenced. Data came from immunoSEQ multiplex PCR; TCRdb stores just in-frame clones and leaves some out. The profile covers fewer than 25,000 clones, with approximately 69% appearing a single time and less than 5.5% taken by the ten largest. CD45RO/CCR7/CD25/CD127/CD95/CD27 sorting isolated CD4+ naive, central memory, regulatory and stem cell-like memory cells.

Sequencing input: Tregs from blood. The chain joins TRBV29-1 to TRBJ2-7; D might be TRBD2 (6 bases). The sequence derives from a man in his late teens or twenties with type 1 diabetes. CDR3 amino acids: CGVGWRAEGYEQYF. In DNA form, the CDR3 reads TGCGGCGTTGGATGGAGGGCTGAAGGGTACGAGCAGTACTTC.